Ten or more counts support the clone carrying this T cell receptor (beta chain). There were TCR beta CDR3 regions amplified from RNA transcripts. Initially, a first-round RT-PCR of the TCR CDR3 employed the HTBI primer set. TCRdb fed the multiplex PCR reads into MiXCR, producing one record per CDR3 protein. Counted here are 490,000 or so distinct CDR3 sequences, over 35% occurring once; the ten biggest clones make up around 44%. The sample is drawn from a study of T cells in Graves' hyperthyroidism and ophthalmopathy. V was cut by 6 bases and J by 7 bases, with 9 bases left in between. The CDR3 has 12 residues.

The chain uses TRBV12-3 or TRBV12-4 and TRBJ2-2; D unclear. The sequenced material came from peripheral blood or thyroid tissue (not recorded which). This receptor was obtained from an adult woman with Graves' disease, either hyperthyroidism or ophthalmopathy (not recorded which). CDR3 sequence (DNA): TGTGCCAGCAGCCAAGAAGGCGGGGAGCTGTTTTTT. Its translation: CASSQEGGELFF.